Sequencing of this TCR beta chain was carried out in a study of neurological immune-mediated disorders. Trimming removed 2 bases at V and 7 bases at J, with 16 bases between. The CDR3 runs 15 residues. The V gene's germline CDR1 is SGHRS and CDR2 YFSETQ. Time point here: technical triplicate 3. The sample holds many counts of this clonotype. TCRdb recomputed calls from the 5' RACE reads with MiXCR, one row per CDR3 protein. The table shows 45,000 or so distinct CDR3 sequences, with under 25% occurring only once. The receptor was derived from a man aged 55 to 70 with HTLV-1-associated myelopathy (HAM/TSP). The rearrangement joins TRBV5-1 to TRBJ2-1, with D possibly being TRBD1 (8 bases). The source material was PBMCs. This CDR3 is CASSFGTGGGNEQFF. The CDR3 DNA reads as TGCGCCAGCAGCTTCGGCACAGGGGGAGGGAATGAGCAGTTCTTC.